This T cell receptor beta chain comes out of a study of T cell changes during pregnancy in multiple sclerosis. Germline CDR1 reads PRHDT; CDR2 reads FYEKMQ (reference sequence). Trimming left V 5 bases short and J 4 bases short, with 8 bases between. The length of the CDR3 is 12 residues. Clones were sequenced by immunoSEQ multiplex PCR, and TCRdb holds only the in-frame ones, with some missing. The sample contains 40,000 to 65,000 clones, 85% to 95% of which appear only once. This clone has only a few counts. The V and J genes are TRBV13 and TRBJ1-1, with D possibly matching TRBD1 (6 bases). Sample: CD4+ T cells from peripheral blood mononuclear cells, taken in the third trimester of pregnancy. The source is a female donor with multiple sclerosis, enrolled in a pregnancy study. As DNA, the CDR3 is TGTGCCAGCAGCCCCAGGGGCACTGAAGCTTTCTTT. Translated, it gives CASSPRGTEAFF.